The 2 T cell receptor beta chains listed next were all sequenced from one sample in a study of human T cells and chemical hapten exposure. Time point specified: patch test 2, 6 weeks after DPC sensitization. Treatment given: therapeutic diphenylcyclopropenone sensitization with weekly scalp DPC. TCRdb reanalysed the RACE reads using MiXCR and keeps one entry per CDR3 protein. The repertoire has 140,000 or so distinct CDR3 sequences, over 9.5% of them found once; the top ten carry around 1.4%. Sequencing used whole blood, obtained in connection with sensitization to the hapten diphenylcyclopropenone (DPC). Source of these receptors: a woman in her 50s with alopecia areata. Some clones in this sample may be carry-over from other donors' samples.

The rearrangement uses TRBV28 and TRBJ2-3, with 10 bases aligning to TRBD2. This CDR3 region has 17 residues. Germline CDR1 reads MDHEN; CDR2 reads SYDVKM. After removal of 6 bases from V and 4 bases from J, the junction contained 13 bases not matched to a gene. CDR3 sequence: CASSLRAGGRRSDTQYF. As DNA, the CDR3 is TGTGCCAGCAGCCTTAGAGCGGGGGGGCGGAGATCAGATACGCAGTATTTT.

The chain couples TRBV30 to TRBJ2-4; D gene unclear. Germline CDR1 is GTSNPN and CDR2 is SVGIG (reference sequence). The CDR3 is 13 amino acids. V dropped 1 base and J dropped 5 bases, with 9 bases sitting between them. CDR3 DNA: TGTGCCTGGAGTGACACTCCGGAAAACATTCAGTACTTC. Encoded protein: CAWSDTPENIQYF.